This record looks at one T cell receptor beta chain sequence and its context. Its matching antigen is unknown. This sample is drawn from a study of OX40 agonist ivuxolimab in advanced cancers. Points from the study as a whole: Several nonresponders also turned out to have low normalized T-cell clonal expansion.

Repertoires were generated with immunoSEQ multiplex PCR, while TCRdb's copy carries only in-frame clones and drops some. Among about 96,000 clones, under 85% were seen once, and the ten largest hold under 6.5%. The CDR3 consists of 11 residues. CDR1 MNHNY and CDR2 SVGAGI come from the germline V gene (reference sequence). The V end lost 6 bases, the J end lost 6 bases, and 8 bases lay between the germline ends. This chain uses TRBV6-6 with TRBJ1-1; D is ambiguous. This sequence was found in an adult with an advanced solid tumor such as melanoma, head and neck, liver or kidney cancer. Sequences were derived from CD4+ or CD8+ T cells sorted from blood, sampled in a trial of the OX40 agonist ivuxolimab. The CDR3 is CASRTLAEAFF. CDR3 in DNA: TGTGCCAGCAGGACCCTGGCTGAAGCTTTCTTT.